Listed below are T cell receptor beta chains from one sample, sequenced in a study of cytomegalovirus exposure and HLA in healthy donors. Clones were sequenced by immunoSEQ multiplex PCR, and TCRdb holds only the in-frame ones, with some missing. The sample has 85,000 to 100,000 clones, roughly 63% seen once. Sequencing was carried out using PBMCs. These receptors all come from a woman aged 25 to 39 in good health and CMV-seronegative. Each CDR3 is given without its conserved first and last residue.

j_call: TRBJ1-2
v_call: TRBV13
cdr3_aa: ASSLGAGNRGYT

j_call: TRBJ1-2
v_call: TRBV4-1
cdr3_aa: ASSQGGQGGNYGYT

j_call: TRBJ1-1
v_call: TRBV29-1
cdr3_aa: STQRGSNTEAF

j_call: TRBJ2-4
v_call: TRBV4-1
cdr3_aa: ASSQGLAGGTAKNIQY

j_call: TRBJ2-7
v_call: TRBV19
cdr3_aa: ASSILAGAYEQY

j_call: TRBJ1-6
v_call: TRBV25-1
cdr3_aa: ASSAPGNSPLH

j_call: TRBJ2-1
v_call: TRBV10-1
cdr3_aa: ASSDGTFRTGYNEQF

j_call: TRBJ1-2
v_call: TRBV7-8
cdr3_aa: ASSLAQGAGGYT

j_call: TRBJ2-1
v_call: TRBV6-6
cdr3_aa: ASTPSGGGIQF

j_call: TRBJ1-1
v_call: TRBV19
cdr3_aa: ASSIPDRPGAF

j_call: TRBJ1-5
v_call: TRBV5-8
cdr3_aa: ASSAFPGQPQH

j_call: .
v_call: TRBV4-1
cdr3_aa: ASSHPRTGWTDEQY

j_call: TRBJ1-5
v_call: TRBV15
cdr3_aa: ATSREIPNSQPQH

j_call: TRBJ1-2
v_call: TRBV5-1
cdr3_aa: ASSLGDRVQGYT

j_call: TRBJ2-7
v_call: TRBV5-8
cdr3_aa: ASSLGSLADEQY

j_call: TRBJ2-6
v_call: TRBV7-9
cdr3_aa: ASSLDRGLASGANVLT

j_call: TRBJ1-4
v_call: TRBV7-9
cdr3_aa: ASSGRTPYLPTNEKLF

j_call: TRBJ1-1
v_call: TRBV5-1
cdr3_aa: ASSLRGTVNTEAF

j_call: TRBJ2-5
v_call: TRBV5-6
cdr3_aa: ASSLLGLAGGQETQY

j_call: TRBJ1-5
v_call: TRBV2
cdr3_aa: ASRYPDQPQH

j_call: TRBJ2-7
v_call: TRBV13
cdr3_aa: ASSSPGQPYEQY

j_call: TRBJ2-5
v_call: TRBV7-8
cdr3_aa: ASSRLGGQETQY

j_call: TRBJ2-5
v_call: TRBV5-6
cdr3_aa: ASSLRAGALWKTQY

j_call: TRBJ2-3
v_call: TRBV10-3
cdr3_aa: AISDSVGTDTQY

j_call: TRBJ1-5
v_call: TRBV28
cdr3_aa: ASSRGRENQPQH

j_call: TRBJ1-6
v_call: TRBV7-9
cdr3_aa: ASSLGTGGDSPLH

j_call: TRBJ1-6
v_call: TRBV5-4
cdr3_aa: ASSNDGRYNSPLH

j_call: TRBJ2-4
v_call: TRBV2
cdr3_aa: ASMDRENIQY

j_call: TRBJ2-7
v_call: TRBV10-1
cdr3_aa: ASSAGMNYEQY

j_call: TRBJ2-7
v_call: TRBV28
cdr3_aa: ASSFSGSGGVHEQY

j_call: TRBJ1-6
v_call: TRBV30
cdr3_aa: AWTWDTQNSPLH

j_call: TRBJ2-2
v_call: TRBV5-1
cdr3_aa: ASSFQAGEATGELF

j_call: TRBJ1-2
v_call: TRBV30
cdr3_aa: AWIQVYYGYT

j_call: TRBJ1-2
v_call: TRBV6-1
cdr3_aa: ASTVSVYGYT

j_call: TRBJ2-7
v_call: TRBV6-6
cdr3_aa: ATVSGTLSYEQY

j_call: TRBJ2-7
v_call: TRBV6-5
cdr3_aa: ASSYLNRGMGYEQY

j_call: TRBJ2-7
v_call: TRBV5-1
cdr3_aa: ASSRQGGSGEQY

j_call: TRBJ2-7
v_call: TRBV11-1
cdr3_aa: ASSSGQYEQY

j_call: TRBJ2-4
v_call: TRBV19
cdr3_aa: ASSMGGNLKNIQY

j_call: TRBJ2-7
v_call: TRBV5-1
cdr3_aa: ASSLTSGSLEQY

j_call: TRBJ2-2
v_call: TRBV7-9
cdr3_aa: ASTTRGNTGELF

j_call: TRBJ1-5
v_call: TRBV19
cdr3_aa: ASRGTGDQPQH

j_call: TRBJ2-1
v_call: TRBV7-3
cdr3_aa: ASSLTPPGLVFSEQF

j_call: TRBJ2-2
v_call: TRBV6-5
cdr3_aa: ASREILEVGELF

j_call: TRBJ1-2
v_call: TRBV5-4
cdr3_aa: ASSYGSRYGYT